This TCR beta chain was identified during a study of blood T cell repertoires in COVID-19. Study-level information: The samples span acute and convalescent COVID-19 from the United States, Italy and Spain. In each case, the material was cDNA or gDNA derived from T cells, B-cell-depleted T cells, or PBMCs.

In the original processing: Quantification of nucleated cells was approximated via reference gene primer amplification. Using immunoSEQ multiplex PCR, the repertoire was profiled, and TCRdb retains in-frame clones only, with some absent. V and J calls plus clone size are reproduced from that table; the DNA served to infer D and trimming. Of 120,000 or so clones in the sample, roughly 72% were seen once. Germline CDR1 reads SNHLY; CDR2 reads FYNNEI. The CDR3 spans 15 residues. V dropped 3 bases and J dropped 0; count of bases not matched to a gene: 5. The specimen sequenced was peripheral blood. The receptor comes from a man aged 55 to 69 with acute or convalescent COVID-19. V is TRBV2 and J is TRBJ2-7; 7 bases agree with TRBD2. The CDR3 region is CASSERGSLSYEQYF. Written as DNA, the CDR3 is TGTGCCAGCAGTGAGCGCGGGAGTCTCTCCTACGAGCAGTACTTC.